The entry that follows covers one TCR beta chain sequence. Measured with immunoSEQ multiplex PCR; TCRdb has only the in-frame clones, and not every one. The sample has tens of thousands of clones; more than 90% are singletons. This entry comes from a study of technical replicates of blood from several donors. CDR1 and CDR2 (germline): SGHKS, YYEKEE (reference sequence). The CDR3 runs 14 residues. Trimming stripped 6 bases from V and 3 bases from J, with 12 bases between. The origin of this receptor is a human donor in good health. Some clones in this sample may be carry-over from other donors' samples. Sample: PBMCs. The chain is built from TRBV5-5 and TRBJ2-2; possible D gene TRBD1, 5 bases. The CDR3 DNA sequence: TGTGCCAGCATCTGGGGCGAGTACACCGGGGAGCTGTTTTTT. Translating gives CASIWGEYTGELFF.